This record covers a single T cell receptor (beta chain). Its target is unknown. The record originates from a study of cytomegalovirus exposure and HLA in healthy donors. Findings of the study overall: Exclusion as indistinguishable affected some V segments, including TRBV6-2 and TRBV6-3. The authors considered a cluster of highly shared sequence variants likely to be a sequencing artifact. A later analysis linked a missense variant in DCLRE1C to the trimming of TCR beta V and J genes. Information on immune exposure was restricted to one variable (CMV serostatus).

Germline V lookup: CDR1 MNHEY, CDR2 SMNVEV (reference sequence). V dropped 6 bases and J dropped 6 bases, with 12 bases sitting between them. The CDR3 spans 14 residues. Both 60 Vbeta primers and 13 Jbeta primers went into the PCR. TCRdb's copy holds only in-frame clones and misses some; the assay was immunoSEQ multiplex PCR. The sample gives roughly 110,000 clones, 70% of which show up once; just over 8.5% is in the top ten. This sequence joins TRBV27 and TRBJ1-6; a weak D match, TRBD1 (5 bases). The source of this sequence is a man aged 25 to 40 in good health and CMV-seropositive. Sequenced material: PBMCs. The CDR3 nucleotides read TGTGCCAGCAGCCGGGGGTCCCTTAATTCACCCCTCCACTTT. This codes for CASSRGSLNSPLHF.